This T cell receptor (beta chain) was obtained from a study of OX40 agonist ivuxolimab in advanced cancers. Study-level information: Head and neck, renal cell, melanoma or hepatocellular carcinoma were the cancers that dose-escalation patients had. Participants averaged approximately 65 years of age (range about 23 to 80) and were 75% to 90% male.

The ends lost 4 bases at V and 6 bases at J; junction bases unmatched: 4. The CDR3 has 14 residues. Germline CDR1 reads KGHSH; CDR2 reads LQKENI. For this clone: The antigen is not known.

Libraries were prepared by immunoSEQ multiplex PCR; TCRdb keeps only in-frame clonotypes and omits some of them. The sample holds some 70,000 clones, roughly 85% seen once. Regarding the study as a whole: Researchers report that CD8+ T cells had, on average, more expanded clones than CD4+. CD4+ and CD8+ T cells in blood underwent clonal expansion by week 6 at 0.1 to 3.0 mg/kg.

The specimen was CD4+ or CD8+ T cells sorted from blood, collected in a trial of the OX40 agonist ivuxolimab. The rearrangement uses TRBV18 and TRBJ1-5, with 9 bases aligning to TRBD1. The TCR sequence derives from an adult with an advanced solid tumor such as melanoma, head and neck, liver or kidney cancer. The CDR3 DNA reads TGTGCCAGCTCACTAGGGACAGGGCCTCAGCCCCAGCATTTT. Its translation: CASSLGTGPQPQHF.